Below, 20 T cell receptor beta chains from the same sample are listed, as sequenced in a study of cytomegalovirus exposure and HLA in healthy donors. Use of 60 Vbeta and 13 Jbeta primers characterized the PCR. Sequencing used immunoSEQ multiplex PCR; TCRdb keeps in-frame clones, though not all of them. The table has around 90,000 clones, around 84% seen once. The specimen sequenced was PBMCs. These receptors were collected from a human donor in good health.

CDR3 bases: TGTGCCAGCAGCCGGGTGGATGGCGGCACCGGGGAGCTGTTTTTT. This gives the protein CASSRVDGGTGELFF. This sequence joins TRBV7-6 and TRBJ2-2, with D unresolved. This CDR3 is built from 15 residues. V lost 5 bases, J lost 4 bases, and 14 bases lay in between. CDR1 and CDR2 from the germline V gene are SGHVS and FNYEAQ.

The chain uses TRBV19 and TRBJ2-2, with 7 bases fitting TRBD1. Trimming at V came to 2 bases and at J to 7 bases, leaving 10 bases not matched to a gene. The germline gives CDR1 LNHDA, CDR2 SQIVND (reference sequence). CDR3 length: 16 amino acids. The CDR3 nucleotides are TGTGCCAGTAGTATATTAGTGGGCAGGGGGATCGGGGAGCTGTTTTTT. It yields the protein CASSILVGRGIGELFF.

This chain uses TRBV6-6 with TRBJ1-5; possibly TRBD1 for D (5 bases). V was cut by 7 bases and J by 2 bases, with 12 bases left in between. Per the germline V gene, CDR1 is MNHNY and CDR2 is SVGAGI (reference sequence). This CDR3 is 14 amino acids long. CDR3: CASTGEGGNQPQHF. Here the CDR3 DNA reads TGTGCCAGCACGGGGGAGGGTGGCAATCAGCCCCAGCATTTT.

V and J are TRBV4-1 and TRBJ1-2; 10 bases fit TRBD1. Germline V gene sequence: CDR1 MGHRA, CDR2 YSYEKL. V trimming: 4 bases; J trimming: 4 bases; junction bases outside the gene matches: 9. This CDR3 is built from 16 residues. The CDR3 region is CASSPTGGGGAYGYTF. Written as DNA, the CDR3 is TGCGCCAGCAGCCCGACAGGGGGCGGTGGCGCCTATGGCTACACCTTC.

The chain is built from TRBV11-1 and TRBJ1-1; D is perhaps TRBD1 (5 bases). CDR1 is SGHAT, CDR2 FQDESV, per germline (reference sequence). V was clipped by 5 bases and J by 1 base, with 14 bases between them. The CDR3 is 15 residues long. The CDR3 spells CASSQSGGRNTEAFF. CDR3 in DNA: TGTGCCAGCAGCCAATCGGGGGGAAGGAACACTGAAGCTTTCTTT. Complete variable domain (other parts from reference TRBV11-1 and TRBJ1-1): EAEVAQSPRYKITEKSQAVAFWCDPISGHATLYWYRQILGQGPELLVQFQDESVVDDSQLPKDRFSAERLKGVDSTLKIQPAELGDSAMYLCASSQSGGRNTEAFFGQGTRLTVV.

The chain has TRBV11-2 and TRBJ2-2; 9 nucleotides match TRBD2. The CDR3 sequence is 18 residues long. V lost 5 bases and J lost 7; bases outside the gene matches: 17. Germline V gene sequence: CDR1 SGHAT, CDR2 FQNNGV. This chain's CDR3 is CASSPLPGTSRGGGELFF. The CDR3 coding sequence is TGTGCCAGCAGCCCGCTTCCTGGGACTAGCAGGGGAGGCGGGGAGCTGTTTTTT.

The gene calls are TRBV11-3 and TRBJ2-1, with 8 nucleotides matching TRBD2. V shed 5 bases, J shed 6 bases, and the junction held 3 bases outside the gene matches. The CDR3 is made up of 13 amino acids. CDR1 and CDR2 from the germline V gene are SGHNT and YENEEA. The DNA for the CDR3 is TGTGCCAGCAGCCCGGGAGGGAGCAATGAGCAGTTCTTC. This codes for CASSPGGSNEQFF. Looking up the rest from reference TRBV11-3 and TRBJ2-1 gives the full variable domain: EAGVVQSPRYKIIEKKQPVAFWCNPISGHNTLYWYLQNLGQGPELLIRYENEEAVDDSQLPKDRFSAERLKGVDSTLKIQPAELGDSAVYLCASSPGGSNEQFFGPGTRLTVL.

This clone was recorded a few times. This rearrangement joins TRBV6-5 to TRBJ1-1; weak D call: TRBD1 (6 bases). The CDR3 is 11 residues long. CDR1 and CDR2 (germline): MNHEY, SVGAGI. The V and J ends lost 6 bases and 7 bases respectively, with 9 bases between them. The CDR3 loop reads CASRQQGEAFF. The DNA for the CDR3 is TGTGCCAGCAGACAACAGGGTGAAGCTTTCTTT.

Remarks on this clone: Different DNA sequences within this sample yield the same CDR3. CDR3 amino acids: CASSQGREGSNQPQHF. CDR3 nucleotide sequence: TGTGCCAGCAGCCAAGGCAGGGAAGGTAGCAATCAGCCCCAGCATTTT. The chain carries TRBV4-2 and TRBJ1-5, with D possibly being TRBD1 (5 bases). Deletions cut 1 base from V and 0 bases from J, with 10 bases between. The length of the CDR3 is 16 residues. Germline V gene data show CDR1 as LGHNA and CDR2 as YNFKEQ.

V is TRBV29-1 and J is TRBJ1-1; perhaps TRBD1 as D (6 bases). The length of the CDR3 is 11 residues. Per germline, CDR1 SQVTM and CDR2 ANQGSEA. V was trimmed by 7 bases and J by 7 bases, leaving 13 bases between them. In DNA form, the CDR3 reads TGCAGCGCGACAGGAGATCATGAAGCTTTCTTT. Encoded protein: CSATGDHEAFF.

The chain recombines TRBV18 with TRBJ1-1; tentatively, D is TRBD1 (6 bases). The CDR3 spans 15 residues. V lost 2 bases, J lost 1 base, and 11 bases lay in between. Germline V gene data show CDR1 as KGHSH and CDR2 as LQKENI. The CDR3 here is CASSPKRTENTEAFF. For the CDR3, the DNA is TGTGCCAGCTCACCAAAAAGGACAGAGAACACTGAAGCTTTCTTT.

The rearrangement uses TRBV5-5 and TRBJ2-5; the D gene is possibly TRBD2 (5 bases). CDR1 and CDR2 from the germline V gene are SGHKS and YYEKEE (reference sequence). V was cut by 5 bases and J by 2 bases, with 19 bases left in between. This CDR3 is 16 amino acids long. The CDR3 nucleotides read TGTGCCAGCAGTCCATACCTCGGACTGGCACAAGAGACCCAGTACTTC. It specifies CASSPYLGLAQETQYF. Based on the CDR3 plus reference TRBV5-5 and TRBJ2-5, the full variable domain is DAGVTQSPTHLIKTRGQQVTLRCSPISGHKSVSWYQQVLGQGPQFIFQYYEKEERGRGNFPDRFSARQFPNYSSELNVNALLLGDSALYLCASSPYLGLAQETQYFGPGTRLLVL.

For the CDR3, the DNA is TGTGCCAGCAGCTTAGGGACAGGGGGTGGTCAGCCCCAGCATTTT. Translated: CASSLGTGGGQPQHF. This chain connects TRBV7-2 to TRBJ1-5; the match to TRBD1 covers 10 bases. Germline V lookup: CDR1 SGHTA, CDR2 FQGNSA. The CDR3 is made up of 15 amino acids. V lost 1 base and J lost 6; bases outside the gene matches: 3.

The DNA for the CDR3 is TGTGCCAGCAGCTTGAGGAGACTAGCGGCCTACGAGCAGTACTTC. Protein product: CASSLRRLAAYEQYF. This sequence joins TRBV5-6 and TRBJ2-7; TRBD2 matches 9 bases. The CDR3 extends over 15 amino acids. Germline V gene data show CDR1 as SGHDT and CDR2 as YYEEEE. J lost 2 bases, V lost 1 base, and 4 bases had no gene match.

On this clone: The junction does not match germline at one end; this may be a read error. The chain is built from TRBV14 and TRBJ2-7; D might be TRBD2 (5 bases). Per germline, CDR1 SGHDN and CDR2 FVKESK. The CDR3 is made up of 17 amino acids. CDR3: CAGSQGLLGRAAYEQYF. For the CDR3, the DNA is TGTGCCGGCAGCCAAGGGCTTCTGGGGAGAGCTGCTTACGAGCAGTACTTC.

The chain recombines TRBV7-6 with TRBJ2-7, with a tentative D call TRBD1 (5 bases). V shed 4 bases and J shed 0 bases, with 16 bases lying between them. CDR1 is SGHVS and CDR2 is FNYEAQ in the germline V gene. The CDR3 contains 16 residues. The DNA of the CDR3 is TGTGCCAGCAGCTATAAATCACAGGCCCCCTCCTACGAGCAGTACTTC. Amino acids: CASSYKSQAPSYEQYF.

The V and J genes are TRBV29-1 and TRBJ2-4, with 8 bases aligning to TRBD1. V lost 5 bases and J lost 14; bases outside the gene matches: 11. CDR3 length equals 12 residues. Germline values: CDR1 SQVTM, CDR2 ANQGSEA. The CDR3, as DNA: TGCAGCGTTCCCCGGTGGGCACAGGGGGAGTACTTC. Protein product: CSVPRWAQGEYF.

Of note for this clone: At one end the junction does not follow the germline gene, possibly because of a read error. V is TRBV19 and J is TRBJ1-5, with D maybe TRBD1 (5 bases). This CDR3 region has 14 residues. The germline CDR1 and CDR2 sequences are LNHDA and SQIVND (reference sequence). CDR3 in DNA: TGTGCCAGTAGTGTAGACAGATTCAATCAGCCCCAGCATTTT. Amino acids: CASSVDRFNQPQHF.

This clone was observed a few times. The gene calls are TRBV19 and TRBJ2-3, with a tentative D call TRBD1 (6 bases). V shed 3 bases and J shed 5 bases, with 9 bases lying between them. Germline values: CDR1 LNHDA, CDR2 SQIVND (reference sequence). This CDR3 is 13 amino acids long. This CDR3 reads CASSMRGGDTQYF. The CDR3 DNA sequence: TGTGCCAGTAGTATGCGAGGGGGAGATACGCAGTATTTT.

The gene calls are TRBV28 and TRBJ1-4, with D possibly matching TRBD1 (5 bases). V was trimmed by 9 bases and J by 7 bases, leaving 21 bases between them. There are 15 residues in the CDR3. Germline values: CDR1 MDHEN, CDR2 SYDVKM. The CDR3: CASTRSGIFTEKLFF. The CDR3 DNA follows: TGTGCCAGTACGCGTTCAGGGATCTTTACTGAAAAACTGTTTTTT. Combining the CDR3 with reference TRBV28 and TRBJ1-4 gives the whole variable domain DVKVTQSSRYLVKRTGEKVFLECVQDMDHENMFWYRQDPGLGLRLIYFSYDVKMKEKGDIPEGYSVSREKKERFSLILESASTNQTSMYLCASTRSGIFTEKLFFGSGTQLSVL.